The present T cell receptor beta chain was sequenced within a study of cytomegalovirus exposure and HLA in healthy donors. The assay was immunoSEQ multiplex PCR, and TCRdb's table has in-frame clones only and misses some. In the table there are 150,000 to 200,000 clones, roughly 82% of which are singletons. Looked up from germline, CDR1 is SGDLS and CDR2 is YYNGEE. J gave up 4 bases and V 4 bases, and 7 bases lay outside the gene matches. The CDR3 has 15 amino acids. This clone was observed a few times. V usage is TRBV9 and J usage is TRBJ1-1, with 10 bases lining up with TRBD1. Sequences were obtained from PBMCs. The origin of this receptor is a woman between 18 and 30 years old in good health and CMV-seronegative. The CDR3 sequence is CASSPRQGATTEAFF. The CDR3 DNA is TGTGCCAGCAGCCCTCGACAGGGGGCGACCACTGAAGCTTTCTTT.